These 3 T cell receptor beta chains were sequenced from one sample in a study of blood T cell repertoires in COVID-19. Profiled with immunoSEQ multiplex PCR; TCRdb holds only in-frame clones, not every one. The sample contains 150,000 to 200,000 clones, roughly nine tenths of which appear only once. Input material: peripheral blood. The source of these receptors is a man younger than 35 with acute or convalescent COVID-19.

About this clone: Other DNA sequences within the sample encode an identical CDR3. The rearrangement uses TRBV19 and TRBJ1-2; tentative D call: TRBD1 (5 bases). Trimming took off 3 bases at V and 3 bases at J, with 11 bases between the two ends. The CDR3 sequence is 14 residues long. Germline V gives CDR1 LNHDA, CDR2 SQIVND (reference sequence). CDR3 protein: CASSMGQGYYGYTF. As DNA, the CDR3 is TGTGCCAGTAGTATGGGGCAGGGCTACTATGGCTACACCTTC.

The CDR3 region is CASGTLTGAGNTIYF. In DNA form, the CDR3 reads TGTGCTAGTGGTACCCTGACAGGAGCTGGAAACACCATATATTTT. V gene TRBV12-5 combines with J gene TRBJ1-3; D is perhaps TRBD1 (6 bases). Germline CDR1 is LGHNT and CDR2 is FRNRAP. There are 15 residues in the CDR3. V was trimmed by 5 bases and J by 2 bases, leaving 13 bases between them.

The chain uses TRBV3-1 (or the pseudogene TRBV3-2) and TRBJ1-2; D perhaps matches TRBD1 (5 bases). CDR1 LGHDT and CDR2 YNNKEL come from the germline V gene (reference sequence). V was clipped by 4 bases and J by 7 bases, with 13 bases between them. CDR3 length: 13 residues. The CDR3, as DNA: TGTGCCAGCAGCCCTCAGGGAAACAGTGGCTACACCTTC. It encodes CASSPQGNSGYTF.